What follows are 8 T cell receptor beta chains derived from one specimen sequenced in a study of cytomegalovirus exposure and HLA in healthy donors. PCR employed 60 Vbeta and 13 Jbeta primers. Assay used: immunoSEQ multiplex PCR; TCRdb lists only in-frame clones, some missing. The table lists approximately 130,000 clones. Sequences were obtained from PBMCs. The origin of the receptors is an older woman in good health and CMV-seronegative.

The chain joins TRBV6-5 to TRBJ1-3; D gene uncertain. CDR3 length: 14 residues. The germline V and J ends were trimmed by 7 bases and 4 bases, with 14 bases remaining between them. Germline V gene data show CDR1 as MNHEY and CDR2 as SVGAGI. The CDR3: CASTPGGSGNTIYF. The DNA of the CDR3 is TGTGCCAGCACCCCCGGCGGGTCGGGAAACACCATATATTTT.

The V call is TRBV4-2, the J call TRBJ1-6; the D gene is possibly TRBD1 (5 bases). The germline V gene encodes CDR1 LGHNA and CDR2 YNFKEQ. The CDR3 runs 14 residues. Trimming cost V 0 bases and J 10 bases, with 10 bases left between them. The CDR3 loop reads CASSQDLRGSPLHF. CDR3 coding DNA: TGTGCCAGCAGCCAAGATCTTCGGGGGTCACCCCTCCACTTT.

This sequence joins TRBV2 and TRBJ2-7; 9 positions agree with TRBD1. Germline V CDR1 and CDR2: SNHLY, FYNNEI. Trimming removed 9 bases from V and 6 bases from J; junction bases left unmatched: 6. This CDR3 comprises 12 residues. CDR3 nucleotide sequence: TGTGCCAGATCGGGACAGGGTTCCGAGCAGTACTTC. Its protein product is CARSGQGSEQYF.

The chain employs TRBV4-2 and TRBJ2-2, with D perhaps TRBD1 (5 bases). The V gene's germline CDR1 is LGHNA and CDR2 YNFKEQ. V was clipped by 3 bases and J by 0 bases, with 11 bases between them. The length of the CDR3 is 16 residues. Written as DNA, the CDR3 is TGTGCCAGCAGCCAGGGGCAGGGTACGAACACCGGGGAGCTGTTTTTT. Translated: CASSQGQGTNTGELFF.

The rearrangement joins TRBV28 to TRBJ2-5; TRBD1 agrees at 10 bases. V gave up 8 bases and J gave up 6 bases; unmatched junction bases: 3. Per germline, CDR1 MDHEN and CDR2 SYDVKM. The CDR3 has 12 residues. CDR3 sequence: CASRQGAKTQYF. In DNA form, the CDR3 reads TGTGCCAGCCGACAGGGGGCTAAGACCCAGTACTTC.

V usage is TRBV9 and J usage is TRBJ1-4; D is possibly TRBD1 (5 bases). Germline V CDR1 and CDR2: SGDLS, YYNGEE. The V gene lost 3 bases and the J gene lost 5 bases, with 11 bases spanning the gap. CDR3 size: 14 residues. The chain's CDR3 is CASSARTLNEKLFF. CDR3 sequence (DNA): TGTGCCAGCAGCGCCAGGACATTGAATGAAAAACTGTTTTTT.

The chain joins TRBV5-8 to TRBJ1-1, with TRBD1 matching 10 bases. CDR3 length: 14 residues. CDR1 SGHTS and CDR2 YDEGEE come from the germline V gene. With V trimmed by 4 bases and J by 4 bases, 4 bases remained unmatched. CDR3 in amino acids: CASSARTGGTEAFF. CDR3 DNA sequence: TGTGCCAGCAGCGCGAGGACAGGGGGCACTGAAGCTTTCTTT.

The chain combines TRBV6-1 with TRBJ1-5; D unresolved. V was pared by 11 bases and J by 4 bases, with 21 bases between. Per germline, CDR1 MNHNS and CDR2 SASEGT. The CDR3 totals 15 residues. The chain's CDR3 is CAARTGNLNNQPQHF. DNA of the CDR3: TGTGCCGCAAGGACCGGGAATCTCAATAATCAGCCCCAGCATTTT.